Ten or more counts support the clone carrying this TCR beta chain. This specimen comes from a study of CDR3 diversity in severe acne. V was pared by 2 bases and J by 4 bases, with 11 bases between. Per the germline V gene, CDR1 is SGHVS and CDR2 is FQNEAQ. This CDR3 spans 14 amino acids. TCRdb fed the PCR reads into MiXCR, producing one record per CDR3 protein. The repertoire holds roughly 79,000 distinct CDR3 sequences, with less than 65% as singletons. The V call is TRBV7-8, the J call TRBJ1-2, with D perhaps TRBD1 (6 bases). This sequence was found in a male donor with severe acne vulgaris. Sample: blood. The CDR3 loop is CASSLIGGGYGYTF. The CDR3 coding sequence is TGTGCCAGCAGCTTAATTGGGGGCGGCTATGGCTACACCTTC.